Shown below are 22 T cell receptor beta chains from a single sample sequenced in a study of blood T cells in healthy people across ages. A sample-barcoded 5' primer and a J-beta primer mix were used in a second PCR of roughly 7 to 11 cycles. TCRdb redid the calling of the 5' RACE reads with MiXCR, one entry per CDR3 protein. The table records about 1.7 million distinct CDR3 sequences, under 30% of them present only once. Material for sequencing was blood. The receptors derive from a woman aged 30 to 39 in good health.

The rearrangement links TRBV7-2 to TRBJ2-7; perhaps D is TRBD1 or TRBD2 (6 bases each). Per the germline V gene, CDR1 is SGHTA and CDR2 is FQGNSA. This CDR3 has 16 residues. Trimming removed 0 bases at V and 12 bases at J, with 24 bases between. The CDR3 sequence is CASSLAGGFAKNIRYF. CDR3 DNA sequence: TGTGCCAGCAGCTTAGCGGGGGGCTTTGCCAAAAACATTCGGTACTTC.

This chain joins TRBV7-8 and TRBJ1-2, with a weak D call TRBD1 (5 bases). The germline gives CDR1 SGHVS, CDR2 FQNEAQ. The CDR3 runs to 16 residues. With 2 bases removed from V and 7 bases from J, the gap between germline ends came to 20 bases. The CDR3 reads CASSLFAGTVAGGYTF. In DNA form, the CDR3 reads TGTGCCAGCAGCTTATTCGCCGGGACGGTAGCGGGTGGCTACACCTTC. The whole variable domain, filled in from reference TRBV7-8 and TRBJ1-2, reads GAGVSQSPRYKVAKRGQDVALRCDPISGHVSLFWYQQALGQGPEFLTYFQNEAQLDKSGLPSDRFFAERPEGSVSTLKIQRTQQEDSAVYLCASSLFAGTVAGGYTFGSGTRLTVV.

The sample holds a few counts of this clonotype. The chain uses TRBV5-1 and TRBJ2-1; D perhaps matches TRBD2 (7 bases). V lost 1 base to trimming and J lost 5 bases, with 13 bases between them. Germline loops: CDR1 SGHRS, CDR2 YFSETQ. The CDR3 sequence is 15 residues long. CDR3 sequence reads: CASSLRRGPDNEQFF. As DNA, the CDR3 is TGCGCCAGCAGCTTGCGGCGGGGGCCTGACAATGAGCAGTTCTTC.

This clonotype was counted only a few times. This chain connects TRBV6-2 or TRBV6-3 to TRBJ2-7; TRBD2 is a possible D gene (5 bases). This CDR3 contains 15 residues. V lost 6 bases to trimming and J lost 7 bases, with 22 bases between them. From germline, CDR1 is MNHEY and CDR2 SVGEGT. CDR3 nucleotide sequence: TGTGCCAGCAGCGCTCCCGGTTACGGGCCGGGGGAGCAGTACTTC. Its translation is CASSAPGYGPGEQYF.

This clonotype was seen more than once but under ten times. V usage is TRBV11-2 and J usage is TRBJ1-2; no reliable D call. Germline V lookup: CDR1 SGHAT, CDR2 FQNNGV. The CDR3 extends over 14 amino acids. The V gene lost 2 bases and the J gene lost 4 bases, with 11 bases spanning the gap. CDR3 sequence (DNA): TGTGCCAGCAGCTTACTACGCGCCTCCTATGGCTACACCTTC. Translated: CASSLLRASYGYTF.

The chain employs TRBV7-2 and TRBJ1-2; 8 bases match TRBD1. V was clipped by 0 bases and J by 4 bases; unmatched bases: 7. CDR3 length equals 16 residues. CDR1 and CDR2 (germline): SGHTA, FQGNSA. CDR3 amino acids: CASSLARQGQGYGYTF. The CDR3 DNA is TGTGCCAGCAGCTTAGCGAGGCAAGGACAGGGCTATGGCTACACCTTC.

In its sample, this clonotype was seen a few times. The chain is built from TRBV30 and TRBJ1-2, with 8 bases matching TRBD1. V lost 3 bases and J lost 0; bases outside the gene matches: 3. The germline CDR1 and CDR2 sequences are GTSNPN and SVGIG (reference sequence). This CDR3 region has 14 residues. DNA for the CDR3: TGTGCCTGGAGAGACAGGGGAGCTAACTATGGCTACACCTTC. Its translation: CAWRDRGANYGYTF.

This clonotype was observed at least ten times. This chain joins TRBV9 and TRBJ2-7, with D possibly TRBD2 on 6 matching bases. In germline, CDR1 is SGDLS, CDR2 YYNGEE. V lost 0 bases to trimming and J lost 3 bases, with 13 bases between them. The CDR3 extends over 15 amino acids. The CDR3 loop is CASSVEGGVVYEQYF. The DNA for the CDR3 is TGTGCCAGCAGCGTAGAGGGCGGGGTGGTCTACGAGCAGTACTTC.

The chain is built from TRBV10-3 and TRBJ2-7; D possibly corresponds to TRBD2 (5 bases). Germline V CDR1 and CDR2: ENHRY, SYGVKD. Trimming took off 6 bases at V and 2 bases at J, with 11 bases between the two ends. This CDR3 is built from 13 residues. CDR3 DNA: TGTGCCATCAGCAACGGGATTCCCTACGAGCAGTACTTC. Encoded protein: CAISNGIPYEQYF.

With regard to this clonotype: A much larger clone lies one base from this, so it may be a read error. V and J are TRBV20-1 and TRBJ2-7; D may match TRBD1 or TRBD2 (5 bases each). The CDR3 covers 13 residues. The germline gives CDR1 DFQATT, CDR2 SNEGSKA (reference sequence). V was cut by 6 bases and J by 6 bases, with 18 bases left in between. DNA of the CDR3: TGCAGTGCCCCCCGGGACGGAACCTGCGAGCAGTACTTC. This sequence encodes CSAPRDGTCEQYF.

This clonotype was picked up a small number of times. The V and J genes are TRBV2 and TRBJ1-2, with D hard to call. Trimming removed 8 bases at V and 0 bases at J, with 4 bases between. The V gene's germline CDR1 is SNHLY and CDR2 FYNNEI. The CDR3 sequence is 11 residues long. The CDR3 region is CASQANYGYTF. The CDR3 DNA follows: TGTGCCAGCCAAGCTAACTATGGCTACACCTTC. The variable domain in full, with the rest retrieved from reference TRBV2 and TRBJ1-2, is EPEVTQTPSHQVTQMGQEVILRCVPISNHLYFYWYRQILGQKVEFLVSFYNNEISEKSEIFDDQFSVERPDGSNFTLKIRSTKLEDSAMYFCASQANYGYTFGSGTRLTVV.

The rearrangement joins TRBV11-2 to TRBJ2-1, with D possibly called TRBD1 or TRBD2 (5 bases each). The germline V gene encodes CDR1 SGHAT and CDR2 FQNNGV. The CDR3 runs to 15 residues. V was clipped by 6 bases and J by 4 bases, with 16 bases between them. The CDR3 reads CASSRSGTDYNEQFF. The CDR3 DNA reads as TGTGCCAGCAGTAGATCGGGGACGGATTACAATGAGCAGTTCTTC.

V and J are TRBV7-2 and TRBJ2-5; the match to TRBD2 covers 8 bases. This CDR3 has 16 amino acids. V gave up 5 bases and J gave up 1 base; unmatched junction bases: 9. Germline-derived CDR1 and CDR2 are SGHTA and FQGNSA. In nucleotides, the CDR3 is TGTGCCAGCAGCCCCAGGCTAGCGGGCGCCCAAGAGACCCAGTACTTC. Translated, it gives CASSPRLAGAQETQYF.

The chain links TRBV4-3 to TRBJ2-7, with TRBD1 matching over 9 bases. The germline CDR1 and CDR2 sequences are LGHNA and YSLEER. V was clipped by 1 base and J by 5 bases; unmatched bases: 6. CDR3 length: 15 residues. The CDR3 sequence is CASSQGYRGQNEQYF. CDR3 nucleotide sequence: TGCGCCAGCAGCCAAGGCTACAGGGGGCAAAACGAGCAGTACTTC.

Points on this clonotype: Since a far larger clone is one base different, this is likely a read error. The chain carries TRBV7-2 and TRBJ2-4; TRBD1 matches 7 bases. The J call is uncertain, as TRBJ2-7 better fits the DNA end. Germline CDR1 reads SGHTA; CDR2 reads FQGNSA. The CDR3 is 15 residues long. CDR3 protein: CASSLGGTAAYEQYF. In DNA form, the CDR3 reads TGTGCCAGCAGCTTAGGGGGGACAGCGGCCTACGAGCAGTACTTC.

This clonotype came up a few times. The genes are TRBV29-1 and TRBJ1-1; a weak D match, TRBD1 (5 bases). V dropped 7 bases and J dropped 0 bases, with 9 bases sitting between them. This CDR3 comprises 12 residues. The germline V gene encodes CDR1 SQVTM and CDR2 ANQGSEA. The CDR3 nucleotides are TGCAGCGCCGGACACTTGAACACTGAAGCTTTCTTT. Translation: CSAGHLNTEAFF.

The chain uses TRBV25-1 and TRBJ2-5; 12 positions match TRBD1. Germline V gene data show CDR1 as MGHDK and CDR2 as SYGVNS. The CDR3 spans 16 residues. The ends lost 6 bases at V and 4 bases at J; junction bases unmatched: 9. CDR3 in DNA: TGTGCCAGCAGCCCCCGGGACAGGGGGCTGGGAGAGACCCAGTACTTC. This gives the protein CASSPRDRGLGETQYF.

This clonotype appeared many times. The CDR3 sequence: CATRPLAGVWNEQFF. In DNA form, the CDR3 reads TGTGCCACCCGCCCCCTAGCGGGAGTTTGGAATGAGCAGTTCTTC. The V call is TRBV12-3 or TRBV12-4, the J call TRBJ2-1, with TRBD2 matching over 10 bases. CDR3 length: 15 amino acids. J gave up 7 bases and V 10 bases, and 13 bases lay outside the gene matches.

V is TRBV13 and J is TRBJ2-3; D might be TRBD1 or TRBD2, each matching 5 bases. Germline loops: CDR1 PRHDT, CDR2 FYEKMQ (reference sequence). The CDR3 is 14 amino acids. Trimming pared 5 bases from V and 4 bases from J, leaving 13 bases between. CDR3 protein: CASSRDGAADTQYF. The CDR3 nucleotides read TGTGCCAGCAGCCGAGACGGGGCTGCAGATACGCAGTATTTT.

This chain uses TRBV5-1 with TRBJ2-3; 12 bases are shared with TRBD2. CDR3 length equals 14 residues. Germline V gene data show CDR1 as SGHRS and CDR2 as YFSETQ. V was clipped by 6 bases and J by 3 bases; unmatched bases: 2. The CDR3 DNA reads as TGCGCCAGCATCGGACTAGCGGGGACAGATACGCAGTATTTT. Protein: CASIGLAGTDTQYF.

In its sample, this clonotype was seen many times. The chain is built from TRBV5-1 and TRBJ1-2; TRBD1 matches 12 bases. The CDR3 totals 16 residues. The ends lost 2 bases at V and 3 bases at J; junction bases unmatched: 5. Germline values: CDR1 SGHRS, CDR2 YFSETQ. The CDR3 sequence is CASSLWDRGLDYGYTF. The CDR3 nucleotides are TGCGCCAGCAGCTTATGGGACAGGGGGCTCGACTATGGCTACACCTTC.

The CDR3 region is CASGLAGGFDEQFF. The CDR3 nucleotides read TGTGCCAGCGGATTGGCGGGGGGGTTCGATGAGCAGTTCTTC. The J gene is TRBJ2-1, the V gene TRBV28, with 9 bases lining up with TRBD2. The CDR3 extends over 14 amino acids. From germline, CDR1 is MDHEN and CDR2 SYDVKM. V shed 8 bases and J 8 bases; nucleotides not matched to a gene: 10.